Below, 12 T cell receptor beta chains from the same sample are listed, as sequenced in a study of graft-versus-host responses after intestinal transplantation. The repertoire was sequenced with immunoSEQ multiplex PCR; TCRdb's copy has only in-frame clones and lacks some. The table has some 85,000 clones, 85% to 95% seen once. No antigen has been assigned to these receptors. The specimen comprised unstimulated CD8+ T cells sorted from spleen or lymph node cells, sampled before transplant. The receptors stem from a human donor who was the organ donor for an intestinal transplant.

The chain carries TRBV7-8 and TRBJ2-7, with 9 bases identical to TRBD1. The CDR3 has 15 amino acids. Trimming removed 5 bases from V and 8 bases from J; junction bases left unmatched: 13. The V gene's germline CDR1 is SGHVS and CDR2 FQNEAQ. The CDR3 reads CASSAYRDRAPKQYF. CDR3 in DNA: TGTGCCAGCAGCGCCTACCGGGACAGGGCTCCCAAGCAGTACTTC.

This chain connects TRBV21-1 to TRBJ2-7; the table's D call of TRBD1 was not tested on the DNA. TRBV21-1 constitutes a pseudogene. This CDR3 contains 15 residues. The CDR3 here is CASSKGQGPSYEQYF. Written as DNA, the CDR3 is TGTGCCAGCAGCAAGGGACAGGGGCCTTCCTACGAGCAGTACTTC.

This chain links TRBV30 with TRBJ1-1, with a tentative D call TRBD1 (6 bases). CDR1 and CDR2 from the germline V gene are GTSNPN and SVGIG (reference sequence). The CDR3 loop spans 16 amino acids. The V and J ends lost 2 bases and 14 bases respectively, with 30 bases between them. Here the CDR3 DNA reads TGTGCCTGGAGTCCCCTAAAGATACAGGGCGGCTCTGGAGTGTTCTTT. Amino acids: CAWSPLKIQGGSGVFF.

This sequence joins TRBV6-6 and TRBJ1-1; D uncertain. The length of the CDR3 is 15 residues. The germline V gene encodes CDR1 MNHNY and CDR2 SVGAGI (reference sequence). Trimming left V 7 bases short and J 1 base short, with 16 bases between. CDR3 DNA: TGTGCCAGCATCTACGGGGTCGAAAAGAACACTGAAGCTTTCTTT. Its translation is CASIYGVEKNTEAFF.

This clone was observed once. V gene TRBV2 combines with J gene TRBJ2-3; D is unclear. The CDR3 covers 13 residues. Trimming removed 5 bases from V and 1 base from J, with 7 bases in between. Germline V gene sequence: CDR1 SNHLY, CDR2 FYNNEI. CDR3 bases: TGTGCCAGCAGTCCCTCCCGCACAGATACGCAGTATTTT. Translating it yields CASSPSRTDTQYF.

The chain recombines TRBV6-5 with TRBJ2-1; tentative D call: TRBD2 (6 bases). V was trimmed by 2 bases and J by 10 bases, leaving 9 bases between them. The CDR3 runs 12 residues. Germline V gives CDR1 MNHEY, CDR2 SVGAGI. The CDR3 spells CASSYGAGEQFF. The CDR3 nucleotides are TGTGCCAGCAGTTACGGGGCGGGAGAGCAGTTCTTC.

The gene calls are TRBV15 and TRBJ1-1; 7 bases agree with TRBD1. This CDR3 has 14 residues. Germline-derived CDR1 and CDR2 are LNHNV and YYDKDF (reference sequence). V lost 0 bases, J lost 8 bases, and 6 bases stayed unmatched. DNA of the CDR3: TGTGCCACCAGCAGAGACAGGGGGATCCGAGAAGCTTTCTTT. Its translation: CATSRDRGIREAFF.

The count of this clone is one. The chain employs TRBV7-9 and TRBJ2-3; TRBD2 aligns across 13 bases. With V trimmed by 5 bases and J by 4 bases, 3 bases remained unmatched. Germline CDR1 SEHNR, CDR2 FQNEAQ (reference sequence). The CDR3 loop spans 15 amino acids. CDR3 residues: CASSPTSGGADTQYF. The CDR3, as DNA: TGTGCCAGCAGCCCAACTAGCGGGGGGGCAGATACGCAGTATTTT.

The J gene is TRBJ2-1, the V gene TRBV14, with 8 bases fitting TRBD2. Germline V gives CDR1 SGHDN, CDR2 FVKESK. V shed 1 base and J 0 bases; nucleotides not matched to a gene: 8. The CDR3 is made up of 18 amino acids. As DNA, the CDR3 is TGTGCCAGCAGCCAAGGCCTAGCGGGTGCGAACTCCTACAATGAGCAGTTCTTC. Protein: CASSQGLAGANSYNEQFF.

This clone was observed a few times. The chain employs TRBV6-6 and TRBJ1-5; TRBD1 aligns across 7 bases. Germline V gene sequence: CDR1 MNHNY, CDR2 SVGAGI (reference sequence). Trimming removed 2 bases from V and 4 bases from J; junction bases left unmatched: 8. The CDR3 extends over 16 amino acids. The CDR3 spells CASSYGPHRGNQPQHF. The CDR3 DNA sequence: TGTGCCAGCAGTTACGGCCCTCACAGGGGAAATCAGCCCCAGCATTTT.

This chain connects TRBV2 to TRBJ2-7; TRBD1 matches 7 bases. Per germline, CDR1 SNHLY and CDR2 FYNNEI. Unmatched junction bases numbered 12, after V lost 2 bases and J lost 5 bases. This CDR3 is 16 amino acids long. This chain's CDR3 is CASSELRTGPLDEQYF. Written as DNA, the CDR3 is TGTGCCAGCAGTGAACTCAGGACAGGTCCACTGGACGAGCAGTACTTC.

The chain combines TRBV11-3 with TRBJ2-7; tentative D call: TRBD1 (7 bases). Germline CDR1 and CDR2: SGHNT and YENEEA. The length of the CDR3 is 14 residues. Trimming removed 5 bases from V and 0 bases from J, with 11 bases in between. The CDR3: CASSGGDSSYEQYF. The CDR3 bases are TGTGCCAGCAGCGGCGGGGACAGCTCCTACGAGCAGTACTTC. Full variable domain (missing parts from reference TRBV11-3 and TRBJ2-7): EAGVVQSPRYKIIEKKQPVAFWCNPISGHNTLYWYLQNLGQGPELLIRYENEEAVDDSQLPKDRFSAERLKGVDSTLKIQPAELGDSAVYLCASSGGDSSYEQYFGPGTRLTVT.